The 28 T cell receptor beta chains presented below share a single source sample, sequenced in a study of control samples from healthy donors and cancer patients. Assay: immunoSEQ multiplex PCR; the TCRdb copy retains only in-frame clones and omits some. The sample lists 90,000 to 150,000 clones; approximately 90% were seen once. The sample taken for sequencing was blood. The receptors shown here come from a man aged 35 to 55 in good health.

This clone was seen a few times. The chain joins TRBV25-1 to TRBJ2-2, with TRBD1 matching 7 bases. The CDR3 totals 16 residues. V was clipped by 8 bases and J by 2 bases; unmatched bases: 11. Per germline, CDR1 MGHDK and CDR2 SYGVNS. CDR3 nucleotide sequence: TGTGCCAGCTCCTACGTGGGGACAGACAACACCGGGGAGCTGTTTTTT. Its translation: CASSYVGTDNTGELFF.

The CDR3: CASSLGARAGNNQPQHF. As DNA, the CDR3 is TGTGCCAGCAGCTTAGGGGCCCGAGCGGGGAACAATCAGCCCCAGCATTTT. The chain links TRBV7-8 to TRBJ1-5; D gene uncertain. V was clipped by 1 base and J by 3 bases, with 16 bases between them. The CDR3 runs to 17 residues. Germline assignment: CDR1 SGHVS and CDR2 FQNEAQ.

The chain links TRBV7-8 to TRBJ1-2; D not certain. V lost 2 bases, J lost 3 bases, and 7 bases lay in between. Germline CDR1 and CDR2: SGHVS and FQNEAQ. The CDR3 is made up of 13 amino acids. The CDR3: CASSLTEDYGYTF. The CDR3 nucleotides are TGTGCCAGCAGCTTAACGGAGGACTATGGCTACACCTTC.

The chain is built from TRBV6-5 and TRBJ1-5; unclear D gene. Trimming took 4 bases from V and 3 from J, leaving 13 bases between them. The CDR3 length is 15 residues. Germline CDR1 MNHEY, CDR2 SVGAGI. This chain's CDR3 is CASSSLGADNQPQHF. CDR3 DNA sequence: TGTGCCAGCAGTTCCCTTGGCGCCGACAATCAGCCCCAGCATTTT.

This clone was seen only once. This sequence joins TRBV6-1 and TRBJ2-3; 7 positions match TRBD1. The CDR3 sequence is 15 residues long. Trimming at V came to 3 bases and at J to 1 base, leaving 4 bases not matched to a gene. CDR1 is MNHNS and CDR2 is SASEGT in the germline V gene. The DNA for the CDR3 is TGTGCCAGCAGTGACCCAGGGGGAGGCACAGATACGCAGTATTTT. It translates to CASSDPGGGTDTQYF.

The chain combines TRBV12-5 with TRBJ2-6, with D tentatively TRBD1 (5 bases). The CDR3 totals 16 residues. V lost 5 bases to trimming and J lost 0 bases, with 11 bases between them. CDR1 and CDR2 (germline): LGHNT, FRNRAP. Written as DNA, the CDR3 is TGTGCTAGTGGTCCCCCTAGGGGCTCTGGGGCCAACGTCCTGACTTTC. It codes for CASGPPRGSGANVLTF.

This chain connects TRBV5-1 to TRBJ2-7, with 9 bases aligning to TRBD1. The CDR3 is made up of 14 amino acids. Trimming took 5 bases from V and 4 from J; bases not matched to a gene: 7. CDR1 is SGHRS, CDR2 YFSETQ, per germline. The CDR3 region has the DNA TGCGCCAGCAGTCCCGGGACAGGGAAATACGAGCAGTACTTC. Translation gives CASSPGTGKYEQYF.

The CDR3 reads CASSPQGGPNEQFF. The CDR3 DNA is TGTGCCAGCTCACCACAAGGGGGGCCCAATGAGCAGTTCTTC. The V gene is TRBV18, the J gene TRBJ2-1, with D perhaps matching TRBD1 or TRBD2 (6 bases each). V lost 1 base to trimming and J lost 6 bases, with 10 bases between them. CDR1 and CDR2 (germline): KGHSH, LQKENI. The CDR3 extends over 14 amino acids.

The chain recombines TRBV13 with TRBJ2-3, with 13 bases fitting TRBD2. The germline gives CDR1 PRHDT, CDR2 FYEKMQ (reference sequence). V shed 5 bases, J shed 4 bases, and the junction held 3 bases outside the gene matches. The CDR3 extends over 15 amino acids. The CDR3 is CASSLLAGGSDTQYF. The CDR3 DNA reads TGTGCCAGCAGCCTACTAGCGGGGGGGTCAGATACGCAGTATTTT.

This sequence joins TRBV10-1 and TRBJ1-5, with TRBD1 identical over 7 bases. J lost 2 bases, V lost 6 bases, and 4 bases had no gene match. There are 14 residues in the CDR3. Germline CDR1 is WNHNN and CDR2 is SYGVQD (reference sequence). The CDR3 DNA reads as TGCGCCAGCAGCGCCGGGACAGGCAATCAGCCCCAGCATTTT. Translation: CASSAGTGNQPQHF.

The rearrangement uses TRBV24-1 and TRBJ1-5; 12 positions agree with TRBD1. There are 18 residues in the CDR3. The germline V gene encodes CDR1 KGHDR and CDR2 SFDVKD. With V trimmed by 4 bases and J by 0 bases, 6 bases remained unmatched. DNA of the CDR3: TGTGCCACCAGTGACCAGGGACAGGGGGCTTATAGCAATCAGCCCCAGCATTTT. It yields the protein CATSDQGQGAYSNQPQHF.

The genes are TRBV27 and TRBJ1-2, with a weak D call TRBD1 (6 bases). Germline CDR1 and CDR2: MNHEY and SMNVEV (reference sequence). V was cut by 5 bases and J by 2 bases, with 9 bases left in between. The CDR3 has 13 residues. CDR3 protein: CASSLQGNYGYTF. The CDR3 region has the DNA TGTGCCAGCAGTCTACAGGGAAACTATGGCTACACCTTC.

The V gene is TRBV5-1, the J gene TRBJ2-5; 7 bases match TRBD1. Germline CDR1 is SGHRS and CDR2 is YFSETQ. After removal of 0 bases from V and 4 bases from J, the junction contained 6 bases not matched to a gene. The CDR3 is 15 amino acids. CDR3 coding DNA: TGCGCCAGCAGCTTGGAAGGGAACAGGGGAGAGACCCAGTACTTC. Translated, it gives CASSLEGNRGETQYF.

CDR3 nucleotide sequence: TGTGCCAGTAGGGTCAGGCCCTTAAACACCGGGGAGCTGTTTTTT. Protein product: CASRVRPLNTGELFF. The chain recombines TRBV19 with TRBJ2-2; D remains unclear. Germline assignment: CDR1 LNHDA and CDR2 SQIVND (reference sequence). The CDR3 spans 15 residues. Trimming removed 6 bases at V and 2 bases at J, with 13 bases between.

The chain uses TRBV27 and TRBJ1-2; 11 bases fit TRBD1. The CDR3 has 16 amino acids. With 5 bases clipped from V and 1 base from J, the junction kept 6 bases outside the gene matches. In germline, CDR1 is MNHEY, CDR2 SMNVEV (reference sequence). This CDR3 reads CASSPGTGGLNYGYTF. As DNA, the CDR3 is TGTGCCAGCAGTCCCGGGACAGGGGGACTTAACTATGGCTACACCTTC.

V is TRBV5-1 and J is TRBJ2-3; weak D call: TRBD1 (5 bases). Per the germline V gene, CDR1 is SGHRS and CDR2 is YFSETQ. This CDR3 region has 16 residues. V gave up 0 bases and J gave up 4 bases, with 15 bases separating them. The CDR3 nucleotides are TGCGCCAGCAGCTTGGGGACAAACGTAGTCTCAGATACGCAGTATTTT. It yields the protein CASSLGTNVVSDTQYF.

The chain recombines TRBV14 with TRBJ1-2, with 9 bases that match TRBD1. Per the germline V gene, CDR1 is SGHDN and CDR2 is FVKESK. The CDR3 runs to 15 residues. The V gene end was trimmed by 1 base and the J gene end by 6 bases; junction bases not matched to a gene: 6. The CDR3 loop reads CASSQGITGGHGYTF. DNA of the CDR3: TGTGCCAGCAGCCAAGGAATCACAGGGGGCCATGGCTACACCTTC.

This chain uses TRBV3-1 (or the pseudogene TRBV3-2) with TRBJ1-2, with a weak D call TRBD1 (5 bases). This CDR3 comprises 14 residues. V lost 1 base and J 4 bases, leaving 10 bases between the germline ends. Germline V gene sequence: CDR1 LGHDT, CDR2 YNNKEL (reference sequence). In nucleotides, the CDR3 is TGTGCCAGCAGCCAAGGGGGGATTGGCTATGGCTACACCTTC. Translation: CASSQGGIGYGYTF.

The sample holds one count of this clone. Germline is not matched at one junction end, which may reflect a read error. The J gene is TRBJ2-3, the V gene TRBV7-9; 14 positions agree with TRBD2. Germline CDR1 SEHNR, CDR2 FQNEAQ (reference sequence). This CDR3 is 15 amino acids long. The CDR3 reads CASSLAKGTSGGVLF. DNA for the CDR3: TGTGCCAGCAGCTTAGCGAAAGGGACTAGCGGGGGAGTCCTTTTT.

The chain employs TRBV2 and TRBJ1-1; 9 nucleotides align to TRBD1. Per germline, CDR1 SNHLY and CDR2 FYNNEI. Losses at the gene ends were 8 bases for V and 0 bases for J; bases not matched to a gene: 7. The CDR3 contains 15 residues. CDR3 residues: CASLQGAILNTEAFF. The CDR3 DNA sequence: TGTGCCAGCTTACAGGGGGCGATCTTGAACACTGAAGCTTTCTTT. The whole variable domain, filled in from reference TRBV2 and TRBJ1-1, reads EPEVTQTPSHQVTQMGQEVILRCVPISNHLYFYWYRQILGQKVEFLVSFYNNEISEKSEIFDDQFSVERPDGSNFTLKIRSTKLEDSAMYFCASLQGAILNTEAFFGQGTRLTVV.

The V and J genes are TRBV6-6 and TRBJ1-4; a possible D gene is TRBD1 (6 bases). Deletions cut 4 bases from V and 7 bases from J, with 19 bases between. CDR3 length: 16 amino acids. The germline gives CDR1 MNHNY, CDR2 SVGAGI (reference sequence). In nucleotides, the CDR3 is TGTGCCAGCAGTTCCCATCAGGGGAAGTTAAGTGAAAAACTGTTTTTT. Residues: CASSSHQGKLSEKLFF.

The chain links TRBV7-2 to TRBJ1-1; a possible D gene is TRBD1 (5 bases). CDR3 size: 13 residues. Trimming left V 8 bases short and J 4 bases short, with 14 bases between. CDR1 and CDR2 (germline): SGHTA, FQGNSA. CDR3 sequence reads: CASGGGTFTEAFF. The DNA of the CDR3 is TGTGCCAGCGGGGGGGGGACGTTCACTGAAGCTTTCTTT.

The chain links TRBV25-1 to TRBJ2-3; the D gene is possibly TRBD1 (5 bases). Germline values: CDR1 MGHDK, CDR2 SYGVNS. The CDR3 totals 13 residues. V was shortened by 3 bases and J by 2 bases, with 6 bases between the two germline ends. CDR3: CASSDRVTDTQYF. CDR3 DNA: TGTGCCAGCAGTGACAGGGTCACAGATACGCAGTATTTT.

This chain uses TRBV20-1 with TRBJ1-2; D not certain. CDR3 length: 13 amino acids. Germline V gene sequence: CDR1 DFQATT, CDR2 SNEGSKA (reference sequence). The V and J ends lost 3 bases and 7 bases respectively, with 15 bases between them. Here the CDR3 reads CSASSGNVRGYTF. CDR3 nucleotide sequence: TGCAGTGCTAGTTCCGGGAATGTCCGTGGCTACACCTTC.

The J gene is TRBJ2-7, the V gene TRBV3-1 (or the pseudogene TRBV3-2); perhaps TRBD1 as D (5 bases). Per germline, CDR1 LGHDT and CDR2 YNNKEL (reference sequence). The CDR3 sequence is 12 residues long. Trimming shortened V by 4 bases and J by 2 bases, and 6 bases separated the two germline ends. The CDR3 DNA reads TGTGCCAGCAGCCGGGGCGCCTACGAGCAGTACTTC. Translating gives CASSRGAYEQYF.

This clone was counted a single time. The CDR3 ends on some other residue instead of the conserved phenylalanine or tryptophan, so this is likely a read error. It is unclear where the CDR3 begins or ends on the DNA, so no DNA is shown, and the CDR3 is as TCRdb lists it. The rearrangement joins TRBV5-5 to TRBJ1-2. The germline V gene has CDR1 SGHKS and CDR2 YYEKEE (reference sequence). The CDR3 totals 12 residues, both ends included. The CDR3 sequence is CASSPMTGVGKL.

This clone was picked up one time. The chain has TRBV4-2 and TRBJ1-2; a possible D gene is TRBD1 (5 bases). This CDR3 spans 14 amino acids. Trimming took 1 base from V and 7 from J, leaving 13 bases between them. CDR1 and CDR2 (germline): LGHNA, YNFKEQ. The CDR3 coding sequence is TGTGCCAGCAGCCAAGGTTGGGCAGGGAGTGGCTACACCTTC. As protein: CASSQGWAGSGYTF.

The CDR3 protein is CASSDRTGELFF. The CDR3 bases are TGTGCCAGCAGTGACCGGACCGGGGAGCTGTTTTTT. This chain uses TRBV6-1 with TRBJ2-2; D is unresolved. The CDR3 extends over 12 amino acids. The germline CDR1 and CDR2 sequences are MNHNS and SASEGT. The V end lost 3 bases, the J end lost 5 bases, and 4 bases lay between the germline ends.